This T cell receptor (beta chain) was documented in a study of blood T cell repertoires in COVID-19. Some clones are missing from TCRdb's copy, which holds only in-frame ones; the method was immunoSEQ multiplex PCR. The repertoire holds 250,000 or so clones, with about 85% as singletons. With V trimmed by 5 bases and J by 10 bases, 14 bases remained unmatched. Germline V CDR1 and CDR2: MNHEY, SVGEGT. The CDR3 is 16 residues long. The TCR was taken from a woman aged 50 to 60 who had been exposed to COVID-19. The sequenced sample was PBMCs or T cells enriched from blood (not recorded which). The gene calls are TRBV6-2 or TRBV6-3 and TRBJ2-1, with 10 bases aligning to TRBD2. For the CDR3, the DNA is TGTGCCAGCAGTCGGAGTAGCGGGGGGAAACGATCGGAGCAGTTCTTC. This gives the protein CASSRSSGGKRSEQFF.